This TCR beta chain stems from a study of siplizumab effects on memory and regulatory T cells (dated by TCRdb to the late 2010s). In terms of the full investigation: The study looked at the effect of siplizumab, an anti-CD2 antibody, on alloreactive T-cell subsets in allogeneic mixed lymphocyte reactions made from human PBMCs. Overall results and qualifications from the work: Whether proliferating Tregs from siplizumab cultures were suppressive was not functionally confirmed. Greater diversity appeared to be present in unstimulated naive T cells than in memory T cells, and a substantial contribution to the alloresponse seemed to be made by naive cells. The cumulative frequency of alloreactive sequences that could be traced back to unstimulated CD4+ memory T cells was significantly reduced by siplizumab. In reactions with siplizumab, an average of 68.8% of mappable alloreactive CD4+ clones were Treg-derived, compared with 26.9% in control reactions. About 80-96% of proliferating CD4+ or CD8+ clones could not be given a naive or memory phenotype. Because sequences below about 10^-5 frequency were poorly captured, only a minor fraction of alloreactive clones could be mapped to unstimulated subsets.

Relative to germline, V is 2 bases shorter and J is 6 bases shorter, with 8 bases between their ends. Taken from the germline V gene, the CDR1 and CDR2 loops are MNHEY and SVGAGI. Including cysteine and phenylalanine, the CDR3 has 14 amino acids. Only the CDR3 DNA is retained, 42 bases long and in frame from the first base. Regarding this clone: The clone's antigen remains unknown. One base away there is no much larger clone; base qualities are not given.

Libraries were built with the immunoSEQ multiplex PCR assay. Each sample had some 10^5 TCR templates assayed by the deep sequencing platform. Genomic DNA extracted from sorted T cells was used for TCRbeta CDR3 sequencing. Regarding the original processing steps: Clonal analysis of TCRbeta CDR3 data was done in the R programming language. Comparing unstimulated samples against CFSE-low samples taken after the reaction was how alloreactive CD4+ and CD8+ clones were defined. Regulatory or non-regulatory origin was assigned to alloreactive CD4+ clones by matching of sequences to sorted unstimulated Treg and non-Treg repertoires. TCRdb holds this immuneACCESS table with in-frame rearrangements only. Some clones are missing; in checked studies, unresolved V genes explain under half, and the rest has no known cause. V, J and clone size were drawn from that table, and D and trimming were deduced from the DNA. This sample comprises some 100,000 clones, about 96% of them detected only once. Together, the top ten hold 0.031% of the sample.

In a few donor pairs, further sequencing was done on unstimulated CD8+ naive, CD4+ memory, CD8+ TEMRA, CD4+ naive and CD8+ effector memory subsets. Sorted unstimulated T cells and proliferating T cells recovered from mixed lymphocyte reactions were subjected to TCRbeta CDR3 sequencing. Fresh whole blood from roughly 10 HLA-typed healthy donors was used to isolate PBMCs. This clonotype was sampled from a human donor in good health. The sequenced sample was naive CD4+ T cells sorted from blood. This specimen's cell subset or site label, per the study, means: unstimulated naive T cells. The V and J segments used are TRBV6-5 and TRBJ1-6; the D segment cannot be called with confidence. The nucleotide sequence reads TGTGCCAGCAGTTACAGGTTAAGTAATTCACCCCTCCACTTT. The encoded protein is CASSYRLSNSPLHF.